These 2 T cell receptor beta chains came from one sample sequenced in a study of blood T cell repertoires in COVID-19. Sequencing used immunoSEQ multiplex PCR; TCRdb keeps in-frame clones, though not all of them. The sample holds 270,000 or so clones, approximately 84% seen once. The sequenced sample consisted of peripheral blood. These receptors were taken from a human donor with COVID-19, enrolled during active disease. The donor label of this sample is uncertain.

This clone was observed once. The CDR3 sequence is CASIPTSGNSYNEQFF. The CDR3, as DNA: TGCGCCAGCATCCCGACTAGCGGGAACTCCTACAATGAGCAGTTCTTC. This chain links TRBV5-1 with TRBJ2-1, with 11 bases aligning to TRBD2. V shed 6 bases and J 0 bases; nucleotides not matched to a gene: 5. The germline V gene has CDR1 SGHRS and CDR2 YFSETQ. The CDR3 has 16 amino acids.

The V call is TRBV6-5, the J call TRBJ1-5; D unclear. Between the trimmed V and J ends, which lost 4 bases and 6 bases, there was a span of 13 bases. Per the germline V gene, CDR1 is MNHEY and CDR2 is SVGAGI. The CDR3 contains 14 residues. CDR3 nucleotide sequence: TGTGCCAGCAGTTTATGGGGAGAGGGTCAGCCCCAGCATTTT. Its protein is CASSLWGEGQPQHF.